A selection of T cell receptor beta chains follows, all from one sample in a study of post-analysis software for immune sequencing data. TCRdb ran MiXCR on the PCR reads and lists one entry per CDR3 protein. The table shows approximately 690,000 distinct CDR3 sequences, with 55% to 70% occurring only once. The sample comprised blood. The receptor source for this set is a girl aged 2-10 years with multiple sclerosis. The CDR3 runs from the conserved cysteine through the conserved F or W. The D gene is left open where the match is weak. The size field is filled for only some rows; it gives once, few, many or a size class.

NA	NA	TRBV21-1	TRBJ1-5	TGTGCCAGCAGCACCCGGGCGCAAAGCAATCAGCCCCAGCATTTT	CASSTRAQSNQPQHF
NA	few	TRBV20-1	TRBJ2-7	TGCAGTGCTAGGGGGGCGACAGAGAGCTCCTACGAGCAGTACTTC	CSARGATESSYEQYF
NA	few	TRBV7-9	TRBJ2-3	TGTGCCAGCAGCTTAGTAATAGATACGCAGTATTTT	CASSLVIDTQYF
TRBD1	few	TRBV2	TRBJ1-5	TGTGCCAGCAGTGAACAGGGGGCTCATCAGCCCCAGCATTTT	CASSEQGAHQPQHF
NA	once	TRBV9	TRBJ2-1	TGTGCCAGCAGCGTATCCCCCTCTGAGCAGTTCTTC	CASSVSPSEQFF
TRBD1	NA	TRBV20-1	TRBJ2-7	TGCAGTGCTAGAAGTTGGGACAGCTCCTACGAGCAGTACTTC	CSARSWDSSYEQYF
NA	NA	TRBV20-1	TRBJ1-5	TGCAGTGCTAGAGTCAATACTGGGCAGCCCCAGCATTTT	CSARVNTGQPQHF
NA	NA	TRBV29-1	TRBJ1-3	TGCAGCGTTGAGTTGAGCTCTGGAAACACCATATATTTT	CSVELSSGNTIYF
NA	few	TRBV7-2	TRBJ2-1	TGTGCCAGCAGCAAGCGTTTAAATGAGCAGTTCTTC	CASSKRLNEQFF
TRBD1	NA	TRBV11-2	TRBJ2-5	TGTGCCAGCAGCTCCCGACAGGGATGGGCACAAGAGACCCAGTACTTC	CASSSRQGWAQETQYF
NA	few	TRBV29-1	TRBJ2-1	TGCAGCGTTGATTTGCAGGGTCCTCTTCTCTACAATGAGCAGTTCTTC	CSVDLQGPLLYNEQFF
NA	NA	TRBV20-1	TRBJ1-6	TGCAGTGCTAGAGAGGGGGGGTCCTATAATTCACCCCTCCACTTT	CSAREGGSYNSPLHF
NA	NA	TRBV24-1	TRBJ2-2	TGTGCCACCAGTGATATGGGGGAGCTGTTTTTT	CATSDMGELFF
NA	NA	TRBV7-2	TRBJ1-1	TGTGCCAGCAGCTTATACATCCTCGAGGGCACTGAAGCTTTCTTT	CASSLYILEGTEAFF
NA	NA	TRBV25-1	TRBJ1-2	TGTGCCAGCAGTGAGAGATATGGCTACACCTTC	CASSERYGYTF
NA	few	TRBV30	TRBJ2-7	TGTGCCTGGAGTGTACGGACCGGCGAGCAGTACTTC	CAWSVRTGEQYF
NA	NA	TRBV6-2/TRBV6-3	TRBJ2-6	TGTGCCAGCAGTCCAGTTATTACTGGGGCCAACGTCCTGACTTTC	CASSPVITGANVLTF
TRBD1	NA	TRBV6-2/TRBV6-3	TRBJ2-4	TGTGCCAGCAGTTACTCCCCTCCGTTCGACTCGGGACAGGGTCACCAGTACTTC	CASSYSPPFDSGQGHQYF
TRBD1	NA	TRBV6-1	TRBJ2-7	TGTGCCAGCAGGACTGACAGGGACGAGCAGTACTTC	CASRTDRDEQYF
NA	NA	TRBV7-3	TRBJ2-1	TGTGCCAGCAGCTTAGTTCACAGGTCAATGGATGAGCAGTTCTTC	CASSLVHRSMDEQFF
TRBD1	NA	TRBV7-6	TRBJ1-4	TGTGCCAGCAGCCAGACAGGGGGCGCGAGTAATGAAAAACTGTTTTTT	CASSQTGGASNEKLFF
NA	NA	TRBV12-3/TRBV12-4	TRBJ1-1	TGTGCCAGCAGTTCCGTGGGGGTTTCGACTGAAGCTTTCTTT	CASSSVGVSTEAFF
NA	NA	TRBV7-8	TRBJ2-3	TGTGCCAGCAGCCCCGGGCAAGTGGAGTATTTT	CASSPGQVEYF
NA	NA	TRBV25-1	TRBJ2-6	TGTGCTCCTACCCCGTATGGGGCCAACGTCCTGACTTTC	CAPTPYGANVLTF
TRBD1	NA	TRBV7-4	TRBJ1-2	TGTGCCAGCAGCCCTGCACAGGGGAACTATGGCTACACCTTC	CASSPAQGNYGYTF